This T cell receptor (beta chain) was recorded in a study of cytomegalovirus exposure and HLA in healthy donors (dated by TCRdb to 2016 to 2017). Study-level background: According to an earlier analysis of 587 of the donors, about 179 million T cells yielded 90 million to 140 million unique TCR beta sequences and approximately 300 Gb of sequence data. An early release covering roughly 640 HLA-typed donors comprised about 320 gigabases of sequencing data and approximately 80 million unique TCR sequences. The genetic ancestry cluster associated with self-reported Caucasian donors included 80% to 90% of the approximately 430 genotyped donors. The study aimed to test whether cataloging public T cell receptors could reveal signatures of past pathogen exposure. The study used immunosequencing to profile the T cell repertoires of approximately 650 subjects and linked those repertoires to cytomegalovirus serostatus. In addition to the first cohort of around 670 subjects, a separate validation cohort of under 150 different subjects was used. The study combined high-throughput TCR immunosequencing, statistical association of individual TCRs with disease status, and machine learning to predict cytomegalovirus infection status. A later analysis re-examined previously published TCR beta repertoires from just over 650 donors and added high-resolution HLA genotyping to investigate patterns of TCR occurrence. Rather than drawing on any new phenotypic data, the later analysis identified candidate immune exposures from TCR beta sequences and the way those sequences occurred across donors. An earlier analysis of 587 of the donors used high-throughput TCR beta sequencing to judge whether each TCR beta V gene segment behaved as functional or pseudogenic. Donor age, sex, ethnicity and CMV serostatus were collected together with the repertoire data. In a later genetic analysis, genome-wide SNP genotypes for about three fifths of the roughly 670 donors were used, and that subset was treated as a discovery cohort. Every repertoire in the discovery cohort had been generated on one and the same sequencing platform. Both class I and class II loci were covered by HLA typing, at four-digit resolution. The number of typed donors differed by locus: about 620-640 for A, B, C, DRB1 and DQB1; 522 for DQA1; approximately 600 for DPA1; and around 470 for DPB1. About 5 DR-DQ haplotypes were handled as single units for association and clustering, since linkage in the cohort was strong. Among some 410 genotyped donors of the cohort, an average of roughly 230,000 unique TCR beta nucleotide sequences was sequenced per donor, of which roughly 18% were non-productive.

What the study reported, not specific to this receptor: A few of the identified cytomegalovirus-associated TCR beta chains were confirmed in vitro to be specific for cytomegalovirus antigens. Compared with the roughly 710-donor mean, donors in an Asian-associated ancestry cluster had fewer N-insertions in productive TCRs, according to a later genetic analysis. A group of highly shared sequence variants was considered likely to be a technical artifact of the sequencing pipeline. The study gave a list of about 170 TCR beta chains associated with cytomegalovirus. It was suggested by the authors that the approach could potentially be generalized to other disease states and immunological phenotypes. The only immune exposure information available for the cohort was CMV serostatus. Linkage disequilibrium might explain the correlated functional status among segregating V segments, but an unknown experimental factor could not be excluded. A later analysis reported that several top co-occurrence clusters appeared linked to parvovirus B19, influenza, CMV and Epstein-Barr virus. Because counts were too low, seventeen rarely observed V segments, including chromosome 9 orphons, were excluded from the earlier analysis of 587 of the donors. Most CMV-associated TCR beta chains appeared to be HLA-restricted in a later analysis, and the HLA associations seemed to be driven largely by CMV exposure. A later analysis associated 15,000 to 20,000 TCR beta sequences with specific HLA alleles at a false discovery rate of 0.05. A further reported finding was that TCR beta sequences accurately predicted the HLA-A and HLA-B alleles for most subjects in the first cohort. In an earlier analysis of 587 of the donors, most TCR beta V segments appeared in productive rearrangements about 87% or about 30% of the time, broadly matching IMGT annotations. When HLA alleles, especially DR and DQ, strongly co-occurred, attributing TCR associations to individual alleles was difficult. In a later analysis, HLA-associated TCR beta chains showed more clonal expansion and lower generation probabilities than non-associated chains that were equally common. In a later genetic analysis, a missense DCLRE1C variant was associated with V-gene and J-gene trimming of TCR beta chains, and the association was replicated in an independent cohort. This cohort had only TCR beta chains sequenced, and the lack of alpha or paired-chain data limited which features could be detected. HLA typing was unavailable for some donors at each locus, so association tests used only the typed subset. In a later analysis, TCR association rates were found to vary across HLA loci, with the most associated TCRs seen for DRB1 alleles and the fewest for HLA-C alleles. In both the original and validation cohorts, the classifier was reported to diagnose cytomegalovirus status with high specificity and sensitivity. Most TCR sequences were observed very rarely across donors, whereas some public TCRs were present in many individuals. Roughly uniform sequencing depth across donors was assumed in presence/absence analyses, although this assumption may not hold.

The cohort consisted of 670 or so healthy bone marrow donors. At the time of sampling, all cohort members were nominally healthy, though unrecorded immune exposures were likely present. The donor tested CMV seropositive and was one of the 289 seropositive cohort members. Each donor provided a peripheral blood sample, and peripheral blood mononuclear cells were used for TCR beta sequencing. The Qiagen DNeasy Blood Extraction Kit was used to extract genomic DNA from the blood cell samples. Library preparation used the immunoSEQ multiplex PCR assay. A mixture of 60 forward primers for TCR Vbeta segments and 13 reverse primers for TCR Jbeta segments was used in the multiplex PCR. Amplification of the CDR3 region of rearranged TCR beta genes was performed with a multiplex PCR assay on genomic DNA. On the Illumina HiSeq System, the amplified TCR beta libraries were sequenced as 87-base-pair reads. The study's processing was this. In a later analysis, tens of millions of unique TCR beta chains were counted across the 500 to 850 repertoires, and around 10 million of these chains were shared by at least two donors. A nearest-neighbor algorithm error-corrected the raw reads and collapsed the reads into unique sequences, merging closely related sequences to remove PCR and sequencing errors. V, D and J gene segments were assigned by aligning CDR3 sequences to IMGT reference sequences. Each retained sequence needed at least a six-nucleotide match to both a V gene segment and a J gene segment. A rearrangement was called productive if the CDR3 had no stop codons and remained in frame with V and J, and every other rearrangement was called non-productive. Following IMGT convention, CDR3 was defined as the stretch from the second conserved V-encoded cysteine to the conserved J-encoded phenylalanine. In an earlier analysis of roughly 610 of the donors, sequences lacking an unambiguous match to a single V gene segment were excluded. In an earlier analysis of several hundred of the donors, V segments were called functional above 56.7% productive rearrangements and were called segregating when the between-donor standard deviation exceeded 5%. To diagnose cytomegalovirus status from the catalog of TCR beta chain sequences, a statistical classification framework was built. A later analysis assigned V and J genes by comparing TCR nucleotide sequences with IMGT/GENE-DB human TR gene sequences. In a later analysis, CDR3 sequences and most-parsimonious VDJ recombination scenarios were assigned using the TCRdist pipeline. In a later analysis, each TCR beta chain was defined by its CDR3 amino acid sequence together with its V-gene family, and reads without a unique V-gene family were excluded. In a later analysis, around 600 highly shared, low-generation-probability nucleotide sequences were removed to address suspected cross-contamination and a sequencing artifact. A later analysis calculated a clonal expansion index for each public chain from normalized within-repertoire ranks of inferred template counts. In a later analysis, generation probabilities were computed using a VDJ recombination model fitted to out-of-frame rearrangements, and the results were checked against IGoR. Hypergeometric tests were used in a later analysis to score TCR-TCR, TCR-HLA and TCR-CMV co-occurrence, with a repertoire-size bias correction applied to the TCR pairs. To estimate false discovery rates, a later analysis permuted the HLA or CMV assignments 20 times. A later analysis grouped co-occurring TCRs with DBSCAN, adding TCRdist sequence similarity when clustering within HLA-allele-positive subsets. Repertoires with fewer than 30,000 or more than 120,000 public chains, plus five repertoires with anomalous nucleotide sharing, were excluded from co-occurrence clustering. Sourced from immuneACCESS, this table was stored by TCRdb with only in-frame sequences that have V and J called. A share of the clones is absent; for the studies checked, an unresolved V gene accounts for under half, and the remainder has no known explanation. V and J calls and clone size are given by that table; D and trimming were obtained from the DNA. The sample contains 120,000 to 150,000 clones, roughly 80% of them found a single time. The ten largest account for about an eighth of the sample.

As concerns this clone: Its binding antigen is unknown. No base quality values were provided; no much bigger clone lies one nucleotide off.

The TCR was taken from a man aged 35-49 years in good health and CMV-seropositive. Material: PBMCs.

The CDR3 here reads CASSQGASGPYEQYF. Read as DNA, the sequence is TGTGCCAGCAGCCAAGGGGCTAGCGGCCCCTACGAGCAGTACTTC. The chain is assembled from TRBV9 and TRBJ2-7, with 7 middle bases fitting TRBD2. CDR1 and CDR2 are read off the germline V gene as SGDLS and YYNGEE. For this chain, trimming is 4 bases at the V end and 2 bases at the J end, and the number of junction bases without a gene match is 9. From cysteine to phenylalanine, the CDR3 is 15 amino acids long. This entry keeps only the CDR3 DNA: 45 bases, framed from base 1.